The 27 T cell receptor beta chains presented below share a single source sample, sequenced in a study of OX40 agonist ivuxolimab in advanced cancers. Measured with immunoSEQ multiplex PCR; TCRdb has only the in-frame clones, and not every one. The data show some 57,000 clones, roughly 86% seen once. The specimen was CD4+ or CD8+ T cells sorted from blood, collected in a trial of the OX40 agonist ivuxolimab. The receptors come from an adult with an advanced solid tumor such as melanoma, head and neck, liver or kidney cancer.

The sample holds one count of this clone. The CDR3 loop is CASSQDRETGELFF. The CDR3, as DNA: TGCGCCAGCAGCCAGGACAGGGAGACCGGGGAGCTGTTTTTT. This chain uses TRBV4-3 with TRBJ2-2; TRBD1 matches at 8 bases. Losses at the gene ends were 3 bases for V and 5 bases for J; bases not matched to a gene: 2. Germline V gene sequence: CDR1 LGHNA, CDR2 YSLEER. The CDR3 is made up of 14 amino acids.

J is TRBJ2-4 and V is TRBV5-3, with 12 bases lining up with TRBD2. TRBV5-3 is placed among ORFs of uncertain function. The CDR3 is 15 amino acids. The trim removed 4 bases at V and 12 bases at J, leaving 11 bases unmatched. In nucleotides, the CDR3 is TGTGCCAGAAGCAAAGGGACTAGCGGGCGCAATCCTCAGTACTTC. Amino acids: CARSKGTSGRNPQYF.

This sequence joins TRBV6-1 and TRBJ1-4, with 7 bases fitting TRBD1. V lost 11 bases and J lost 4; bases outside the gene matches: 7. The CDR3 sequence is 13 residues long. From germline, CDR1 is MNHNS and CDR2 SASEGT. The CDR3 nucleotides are TGTGCCTCGAACTGGGACAGTAATGAAAAACTGTTTTTT. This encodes CASNWDSNEKLFF.

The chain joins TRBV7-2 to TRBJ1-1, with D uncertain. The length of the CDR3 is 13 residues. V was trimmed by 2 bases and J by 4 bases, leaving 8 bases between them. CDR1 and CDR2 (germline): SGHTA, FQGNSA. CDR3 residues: CASSLSEGTEAFF. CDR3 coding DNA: TGTGCCAGCAGCTTAAGTGAGGGCACTGAAGCTTTCTTT.

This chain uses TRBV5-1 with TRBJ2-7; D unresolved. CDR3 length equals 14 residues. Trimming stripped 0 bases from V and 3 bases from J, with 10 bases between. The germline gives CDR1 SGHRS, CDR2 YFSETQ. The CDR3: CASSLDPEDYEQYF. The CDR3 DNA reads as TGCGCCAGCAGCTTGGACCCGGAAGACTACGAGCAGTACTTC.

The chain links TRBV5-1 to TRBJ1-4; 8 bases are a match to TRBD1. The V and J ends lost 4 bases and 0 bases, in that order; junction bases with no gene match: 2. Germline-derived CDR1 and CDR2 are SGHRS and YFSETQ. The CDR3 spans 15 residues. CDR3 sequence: CASSPDRATNEKLFF. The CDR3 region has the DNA TGCGCCAGCAGCCCGGACAGGGCAACTAATGAAAAACTGTTTTTT.

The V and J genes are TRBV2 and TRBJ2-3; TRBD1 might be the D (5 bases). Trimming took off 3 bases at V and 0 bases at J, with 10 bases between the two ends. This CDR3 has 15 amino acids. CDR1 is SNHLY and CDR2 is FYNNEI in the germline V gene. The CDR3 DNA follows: TGTGCCAGCAGTGATGACAGATGGAGCACAGATACGCAGTATTTT. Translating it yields CASSDDRWSTDTQYF. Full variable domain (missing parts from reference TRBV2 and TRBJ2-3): EPEVTQTPSHQVTQMGQEVILRCVPISNHLYFYWYRQILGQKVEFLVSFYNNEISEKSEIFDDQFSVERPDGSNFTLKIRSTKLEDSAMYFCASSDDRWSTDTQYFGPGTRLTVL.

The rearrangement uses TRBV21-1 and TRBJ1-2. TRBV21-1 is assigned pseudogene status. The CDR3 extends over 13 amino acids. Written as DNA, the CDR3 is TGTGCCAGCAGCCTGAGGGGGGGAGAGGGCTACACCTTC. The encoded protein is CASSLRGGEGYTF.

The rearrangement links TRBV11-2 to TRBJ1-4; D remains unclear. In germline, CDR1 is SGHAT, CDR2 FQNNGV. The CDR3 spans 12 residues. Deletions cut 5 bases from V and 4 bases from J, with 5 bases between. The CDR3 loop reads CASSGRNEKLFF. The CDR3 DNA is TGTGCCAGCAGCGGGCGTAATGAAAAACTGTTTTTT.

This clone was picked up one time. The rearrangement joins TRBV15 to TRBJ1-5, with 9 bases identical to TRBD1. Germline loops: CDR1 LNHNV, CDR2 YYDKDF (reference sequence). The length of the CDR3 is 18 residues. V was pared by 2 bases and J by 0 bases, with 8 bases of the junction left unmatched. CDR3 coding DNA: TGTGCCACCAGCAGAAGAAAGGGACAGGGAATTAGCAATCAGCCCCAGCATTTT. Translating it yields CATSRRKGQGISNQPQHF.

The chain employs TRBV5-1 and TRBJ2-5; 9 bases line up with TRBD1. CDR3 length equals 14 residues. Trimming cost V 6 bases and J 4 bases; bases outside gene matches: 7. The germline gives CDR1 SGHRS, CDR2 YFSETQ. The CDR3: CASTPGQGRETQYF. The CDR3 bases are TGCGCCAGCACACCGGGACAGGGACGAGAGACCCAGTACTTC.

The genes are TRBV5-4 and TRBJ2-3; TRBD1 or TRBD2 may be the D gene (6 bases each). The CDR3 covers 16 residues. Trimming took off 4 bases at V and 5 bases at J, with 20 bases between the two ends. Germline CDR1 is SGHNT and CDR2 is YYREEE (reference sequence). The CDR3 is CASSPPGGGWGDTQYF. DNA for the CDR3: TGTGCCAGCAGCCCCCCCGGGGGCGGTTGGGGAGATACGCAGTATTTT.

In DNA form, the CDR3 reads TGTGCCAGCAGCTCTAGACTGCAAGAGACCCAGTACTTC. It specifies CASSSRLQETQYF. The chain links TRBV7-2 to TRBJ2-5, with D hard to call. This CDR3 comprises 13 residues. Trimming pared 4 bases from V and 2 bases from J, leaving 8 bases between. Germline V gene lookup returns CDR1 SGHTA and CDR2 FQGNSA. Full variable domain (rest looked up from reference TRBV7-2 and TRBJ2-5): GAGVSQSPSNKVTEKGKDVELRCDPISGHTALYWYRQSLGQGLEFLIYFQGNSAPDKSGLPSDRFSAERTGGSVSTLTIQRTQQEDSAVYLCASSSRLQETQYFGPGTRLLVL.

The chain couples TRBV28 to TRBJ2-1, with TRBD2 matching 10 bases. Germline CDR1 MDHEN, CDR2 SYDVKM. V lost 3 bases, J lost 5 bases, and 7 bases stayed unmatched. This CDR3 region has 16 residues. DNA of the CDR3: TGTGCCAGCAGTTTCCCCGGACTAGCGGCAAACAATGAGCAGTTCTTC. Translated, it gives CASSFPGLAANNEQFF.

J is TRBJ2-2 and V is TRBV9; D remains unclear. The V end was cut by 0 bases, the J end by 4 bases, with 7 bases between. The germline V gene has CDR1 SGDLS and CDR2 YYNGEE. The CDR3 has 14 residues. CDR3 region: CASSVAEFTGELFF. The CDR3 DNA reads TGTGCCAGCAGCGTAGCGGAATTCACCGGGGAGCTGTTTTTT.

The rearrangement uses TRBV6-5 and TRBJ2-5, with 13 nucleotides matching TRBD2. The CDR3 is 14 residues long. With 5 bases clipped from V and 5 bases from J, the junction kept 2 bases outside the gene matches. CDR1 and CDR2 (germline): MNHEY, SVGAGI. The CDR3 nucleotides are TGTGCCAGCAGTCCGACTAGCGGGAGGGAGACCCAGTACTTC. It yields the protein CASSPTSGRETQYF.

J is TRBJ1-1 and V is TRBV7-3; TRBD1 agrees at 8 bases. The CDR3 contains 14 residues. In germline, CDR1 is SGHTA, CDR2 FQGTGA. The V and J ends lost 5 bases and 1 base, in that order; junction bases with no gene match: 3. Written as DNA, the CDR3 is TGTGCCAGCAGCAGGGACAGGTCGAACACTGAAGCTTTCTTT. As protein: CASSRDRSNTEAFF.

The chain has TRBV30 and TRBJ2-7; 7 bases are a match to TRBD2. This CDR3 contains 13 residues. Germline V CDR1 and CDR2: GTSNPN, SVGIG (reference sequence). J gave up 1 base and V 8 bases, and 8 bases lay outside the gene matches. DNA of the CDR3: TGTGCCGGGGGGAGCGGGATTTCCTACGAGCAGTACTTC. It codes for CAGGSGISYEQYF.

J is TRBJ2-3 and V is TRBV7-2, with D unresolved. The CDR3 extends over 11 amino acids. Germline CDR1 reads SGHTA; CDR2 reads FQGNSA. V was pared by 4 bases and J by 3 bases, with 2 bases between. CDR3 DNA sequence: TGTGCCAGCAGCTATACAGATACGCAGTATTTT. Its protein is CASSYTDTQYF.

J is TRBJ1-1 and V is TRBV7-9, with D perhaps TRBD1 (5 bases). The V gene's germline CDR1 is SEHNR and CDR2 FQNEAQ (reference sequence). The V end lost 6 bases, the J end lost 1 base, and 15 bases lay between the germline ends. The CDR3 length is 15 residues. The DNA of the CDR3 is TGTGCCAGCAGACCTACCGGGGCCCAGAACACTGAAGCTTTCTTT. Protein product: CASRPTGAQNTEAFF.

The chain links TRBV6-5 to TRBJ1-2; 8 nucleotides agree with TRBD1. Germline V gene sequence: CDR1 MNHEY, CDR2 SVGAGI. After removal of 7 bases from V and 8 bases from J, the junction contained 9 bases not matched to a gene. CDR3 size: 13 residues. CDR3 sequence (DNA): TGTGCCAGCAACAAGGACAGGGTGGGAGGCTACACCTTC. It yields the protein CASNKDRVGGYTF.

In DNA form, the CDR3 reads TGCGCCAGCAGCTTGGAATACAGGGTGCCCGGCTACACCTTC. Translating it yields CASSLEYRVPGYTF. This chain uses TRBV5-1 with TRBJ1-2; a possible D gene is TRBD1 (6 bases). The length of the CDR3 is 14 residues. Germline values: CDR1 SGHRS, CDR2 YFSETQ. Deletions cut 0 bases from V and 8 bases from J, with 14 bases between.

This CDR3 reads CASSTGRGVNYGYTF. The CDR3 DNA follows: TGTGCCAGTAGTACCGGAAGGGGAGTTAACTATGGCTACACCTTC. The chain combines TRBV19 with TRBJ1-2; perhaps TRBD1 as D (5 bases). Germline loops: CDR1 LNHDA, CDR2 SQIVND (reference sequence). The CDR3 is 15 residues long. Trimming left V 4 bases short and J 1 base short, with 13 bases between.

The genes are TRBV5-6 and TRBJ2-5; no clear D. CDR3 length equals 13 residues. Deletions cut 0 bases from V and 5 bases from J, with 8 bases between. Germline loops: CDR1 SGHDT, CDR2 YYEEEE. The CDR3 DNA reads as TGTGCCAGCAGCTTGGCTCGTCGGGAGACCCAGTACTTC. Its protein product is CASSLARRETQYF.

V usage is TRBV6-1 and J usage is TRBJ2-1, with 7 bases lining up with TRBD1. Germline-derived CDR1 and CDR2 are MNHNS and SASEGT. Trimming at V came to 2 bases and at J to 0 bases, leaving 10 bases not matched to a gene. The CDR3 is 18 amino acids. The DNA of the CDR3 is TGTGCCAGCAGTGAATTCGGATTGGGGGACAGCTCCTACAATGAGCAGTTCTTC. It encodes CASSEFGLGDSSYNEQFF.

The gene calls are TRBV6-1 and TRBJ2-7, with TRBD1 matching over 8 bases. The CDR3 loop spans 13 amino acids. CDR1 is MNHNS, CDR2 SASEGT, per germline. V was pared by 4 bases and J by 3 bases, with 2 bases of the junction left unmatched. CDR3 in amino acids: CASSGTGGYEQYF. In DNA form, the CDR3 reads TGTGCCAGCAGTGGAACAGGGGGCTACGAGCAGTACTTC.

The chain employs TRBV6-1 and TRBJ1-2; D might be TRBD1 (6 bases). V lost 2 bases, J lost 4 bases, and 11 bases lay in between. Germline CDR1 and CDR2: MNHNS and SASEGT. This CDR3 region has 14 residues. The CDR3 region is CASSESGEAYGYTF. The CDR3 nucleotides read TGTGCCAGCAGTGAATCAGGGGAGGCCTATGGCTACACCTTC.